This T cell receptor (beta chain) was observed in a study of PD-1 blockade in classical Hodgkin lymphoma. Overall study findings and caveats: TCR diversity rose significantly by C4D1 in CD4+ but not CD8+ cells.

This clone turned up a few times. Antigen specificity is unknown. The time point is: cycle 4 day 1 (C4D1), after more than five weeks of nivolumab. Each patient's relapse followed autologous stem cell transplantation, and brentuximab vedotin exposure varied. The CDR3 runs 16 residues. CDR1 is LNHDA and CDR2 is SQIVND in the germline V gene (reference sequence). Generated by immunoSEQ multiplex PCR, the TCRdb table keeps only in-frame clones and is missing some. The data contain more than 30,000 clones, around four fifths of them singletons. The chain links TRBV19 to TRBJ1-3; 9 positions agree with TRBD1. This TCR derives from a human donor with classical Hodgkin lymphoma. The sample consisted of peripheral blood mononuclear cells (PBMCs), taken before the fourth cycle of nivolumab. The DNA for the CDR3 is TGTGCTACCGGACAGGGGCAAAGACGCTCTGGAAACACCATATATTTT. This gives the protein CATGQGQRRSGNTIYF.